This record concerns one T cell receptor beta chain sequence. These data come from a study of blood T cell repertoires in COVID-19. Study summary: Samples came from the United States, Italy and Spain, spanning acute and convalescent COVID-19. The analysed material was cDNA or gDNA that came from T cells, B-cell-depleted T cells, or PBMCs.

The CDR3 is made up of 16 amino acids. V shed 3 bases and J 4 bases; nucleotides not matched to a gene: 12. CDR1 is MNHNS, CDR2 SASEGT, per germline. Libraries were prepared by immunoSEQ multiplex PCR; TCRdb keeps only in-frame clonotypes and omits some of them. Of about 200,000 clones in the sample, 85% to 90% were seen once. The genes are TRBV6-1 and TRBJ2-7; 7 bases are a match to TRBD2. The receptor was isolated from a woman aged 45 to 65 with COVID-19, enrolled during active disease. Source material: peripheral blood. In DNA form, the CDR3 reads TGTGCCAGCAGTGAGCTTCCGGGAGGAGGACCATACGAGCAGTACGTC. This sequence encodes CASSELPGGGPYEQYV.